The T cell receptor beta chain under discussion was sequenced for a study of T cells in Graves' hyperthyroidism and ophthalmopathy. The wider study: Pretreatment peripheral blood was obtained at initial diagnosis.

Broader study findings: Onset of ophthalmopathy came a median approximately 6.5 months after the model predicted it.

TCR beta CDR3 sequences were amplified from RNA transcripts. Using the HTBI primer set, a first-round RT-PCR was run on the TCR CDR3. MiXCR, run by TCRdb on the multiplex PCR reads, gives a single entry per CDR3 protein. The table includes more than 450,000 distinct CDR3 sequences, around 20% detected once. Many counts were recorded for this clonotype. Its antigen is unknown. Sample: blood. This TCR was sampled from a man between 40 and 49 years old with Graves' ophthalmopathy.

Here the CDR3 DNA reads TGTGCCAGCACTCAGCGGGCTACCTCCTACGAGCAGTACTTC. This translates into CASTQRATSYEQYF. The chain is built from TRBV6-2 or TRBV6-3 and TRBJ2-7; TRBD2 is a possible D gene (6 bases). Trimming removed 7 bases from V and 0 bases from J, with 13 bases in between. Germline CDR1 MNHEY, CDR2 SVGEGT. CDR3 length equals 14 residues.